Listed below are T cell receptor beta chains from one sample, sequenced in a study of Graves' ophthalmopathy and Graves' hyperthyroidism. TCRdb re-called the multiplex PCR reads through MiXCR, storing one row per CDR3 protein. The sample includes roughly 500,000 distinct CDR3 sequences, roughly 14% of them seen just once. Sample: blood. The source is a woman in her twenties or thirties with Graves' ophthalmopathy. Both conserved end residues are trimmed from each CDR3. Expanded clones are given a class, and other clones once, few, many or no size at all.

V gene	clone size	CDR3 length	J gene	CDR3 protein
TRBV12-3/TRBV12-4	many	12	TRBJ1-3	ASSRQLIGNTIY
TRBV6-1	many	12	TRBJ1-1	ASRLFGGYTEAF
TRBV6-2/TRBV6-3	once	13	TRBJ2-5	ASRAGTSDQETQY
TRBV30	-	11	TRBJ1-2	AWNLAVGDGYT
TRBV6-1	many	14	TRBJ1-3	ASSEASQISGNTIY
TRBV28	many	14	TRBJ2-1	ASSPQAGQGGNEQF
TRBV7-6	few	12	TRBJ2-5	ASSPIDSQETQY
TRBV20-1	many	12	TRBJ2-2	SAAGLKNTGELF
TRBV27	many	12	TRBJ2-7	ASSLLDRVGEQY
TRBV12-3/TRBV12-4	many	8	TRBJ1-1	ASRDRGAF
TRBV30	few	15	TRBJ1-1	AWSGGTSNLMNTEAF
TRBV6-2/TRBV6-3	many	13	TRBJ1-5	ASSTTAYSNQPQH
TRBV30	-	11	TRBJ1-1	AWSPGRNTEAF